Sequencing of this TCR beta chain was carried out in a study of CXCR3-negative and CXCR3-positive naive CD8 T cells. Broader study findings: Memory cells showed distinct TRBV-TRBJ patterns, while the two naive subsets matched. CD5 surface expression was similar among naive subsets, and TCR strength was estimated by inference from TRB CDR3 properties. Both naive subsets showed comparably high diversity, and memory CD8+ cells showed much lower diversity. Compared with CXCR3-negative naive cells, CXCR3-positive naive cells showed more hydrophobic TRB CDR3s.

CDR1 is LGHDT and CDR2 is YNNKEL in the germline V gene (reference sequence). This CDR3 spans 16 amino acids. On this clonotype itself: Its specificity is not known.

5' RACE that incorporated UMI labels was used to prepare the TRB cDNA libraries. Using the 5' RACE reads, TCRdb records one entry per CDR3 protein without DNA. The table lists some 45,000 distinct CDR3 sequences. Material: naive CXCR3- CD8+ T cells from blood. Subset noted: CD45RO-CCR7+CD27+CD95- naive CD8+ T cells lacking CXCR3 (TNR3-). This chain joins TRBV3-1 and TRBJ1-5; the D call from TCRdb, TRBD1, cannot be confirmed without DNA. The receptor's source is a human donor in good health. Some clones in this sample may be carry-over from other donors' samples. The CDR3 sequence: CASSQGRRGTNQPQHF.